This TCR beta chain was found in a study of cytomegalovirus exposure and HLA in healthy donors. Across the whole study: Counted in an early data release were 85 million or so unique TCRs from HLA-typed donors. Study results and limitations: When analyzed later, a missense DCLRE1C variant was found to be linked to TCR beta V- and J-gene trimming. In an earlier analysis, most TCR beta V segments were productive about 90% or about 30% of the time.

About this clone: The antigen remains undetermined.

PCR used 60 Vbeta primers and 13 Jbeta primers. Clones were sequenced by immunoSEQ multiplex PCR, and TCRdb holds only the in-frame ones, with some missing. Here the sample spans 190,000 or so clones, about four fifths being singletons. Each donor was healthy, and each was a bone marrow donor. Germline values: CDR1 LGHNA, CDR2 YSLEER. Trimming shortened V by 0 bases and J by 1 base, and 6 bases separated the two germline ends. The CDR3 runs 14 residues. Sequencing input: PBMCs. The rearrangement joins TRBV4-3 to TRBJ1-1, with D uncertain. The sequence came from a woman aged 45-60 years in good health and CMV-seropositive. The CDR3 loop is CASSQDARNTEAFF. DNA for the CDR3: TGCGCCAGCAGCCAAGATGCCAGGAACACTGAAGCTTTCTTT.